This record covers a single TCR beta chain. Responders (approximately 200,000, CFSE-labeled) met approximately 200,000 stimulators that were irradiated and violet-dye-labeled. CD3+CD4+ and CD3+CD8+ responders that were proliferating and CFSE-low were sorted post-reaction. These data are taken from a study of graft-versus-host responses after intestinal transplantation. Study-level findings and limits: Early post-transplant declines in HvG were associated with peak levels of circulating GvH clones. Investigators detected GvH clones in recipient marrow, with some emerging earlier in ileum or blood.

The CDR3 spans 16 residues. Sequencing was performed with immunoSEQ multiplex PCR; in TCRdb, only in-frame clones are kept and a portion is missing. The sample consists of 6,000 to 7,500 clones, 25% to 35% of them appearing once. The clonotype was recovered from a human patient who was an organ donor for intestinal transplantation. Sequencing was performed on alloreactive CD8+ T cells from a mixed lymphocyte reaction culture, taken before transplantation. Subset noted: CFSE-low proliferating T cells sorted from roughly six-day pre-transplant mixed lymphocyte reaction (GvH or HvG direction). V usage is TRBV22-1 and J usage is TRBJ1-2. TRBV22-1 is marked as a pseudogene. This CDR3 reads CPGRQKRKRETYGYTF. The CDR3 DNA reads as TGTCCTGGGAGACAAAAACGAAAGCGAGAAACCTATGGCTACACCTTC.